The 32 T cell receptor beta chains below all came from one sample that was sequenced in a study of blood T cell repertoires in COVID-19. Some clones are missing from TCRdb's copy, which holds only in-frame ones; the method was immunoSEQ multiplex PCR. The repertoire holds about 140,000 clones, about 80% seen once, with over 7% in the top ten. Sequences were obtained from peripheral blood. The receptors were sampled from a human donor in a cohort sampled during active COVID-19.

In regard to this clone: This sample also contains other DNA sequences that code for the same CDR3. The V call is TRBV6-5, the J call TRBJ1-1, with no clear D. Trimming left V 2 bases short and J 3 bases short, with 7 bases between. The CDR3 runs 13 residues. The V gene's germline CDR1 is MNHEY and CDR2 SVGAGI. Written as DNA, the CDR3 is TGTGCCAGCAGTTACAGTCAGTACACTGAAGCTTTCTTT. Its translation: CASSYSQYTEAFF.

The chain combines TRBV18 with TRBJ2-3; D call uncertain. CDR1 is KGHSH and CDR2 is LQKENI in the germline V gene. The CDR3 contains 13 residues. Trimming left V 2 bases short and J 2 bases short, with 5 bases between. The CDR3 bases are TGTGCCAGCTCACCAAGCCTCACAGATACGCAGTATTTT. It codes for CASSPSLTDTQYF.

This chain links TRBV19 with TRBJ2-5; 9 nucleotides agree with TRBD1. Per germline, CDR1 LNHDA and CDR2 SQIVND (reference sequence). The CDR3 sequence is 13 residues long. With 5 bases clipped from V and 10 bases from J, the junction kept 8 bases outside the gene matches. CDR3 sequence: CASSPGQGLVQYF. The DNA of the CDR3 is TGTGCCAGTAGTCCGGGACAGGGCCTCGTCCAGTACTTC.

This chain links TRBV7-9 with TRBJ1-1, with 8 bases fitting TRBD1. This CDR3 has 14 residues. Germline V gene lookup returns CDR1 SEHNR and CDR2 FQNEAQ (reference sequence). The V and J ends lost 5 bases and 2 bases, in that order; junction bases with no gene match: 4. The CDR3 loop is CASSPTGGNTEAFF. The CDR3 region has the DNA TGTGCCAGCAGCCCTACAGGGGGAAACACTGAAGCTTTCTTT.

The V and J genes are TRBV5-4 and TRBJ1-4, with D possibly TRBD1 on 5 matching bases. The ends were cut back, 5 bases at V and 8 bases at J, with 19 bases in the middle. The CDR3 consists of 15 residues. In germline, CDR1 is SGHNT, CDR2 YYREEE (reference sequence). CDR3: CASSSAQGQGEKLFF. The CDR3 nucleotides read TGTGCCAGCAGTTCTGCGCAGGGTCAGGGCGAAAAACTGTTTTTT.

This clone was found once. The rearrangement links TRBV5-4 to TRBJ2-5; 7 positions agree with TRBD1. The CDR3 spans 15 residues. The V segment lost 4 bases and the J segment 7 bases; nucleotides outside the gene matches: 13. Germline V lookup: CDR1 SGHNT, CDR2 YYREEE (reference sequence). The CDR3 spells CASSPLPVEGATQYF. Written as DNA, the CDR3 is TGTGCCAGCAGCCCTTTACCCGTTGAGGGGGCGACCCAGTACTTC.

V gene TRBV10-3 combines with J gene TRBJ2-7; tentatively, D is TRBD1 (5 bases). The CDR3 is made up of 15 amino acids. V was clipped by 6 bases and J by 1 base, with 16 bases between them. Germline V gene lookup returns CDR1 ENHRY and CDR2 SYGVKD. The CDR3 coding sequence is TGTGCCATCAGCGATCCCAGACAGTTATCCTACGAGCAGTACTTC. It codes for CAISDPRQLSYEQYF.

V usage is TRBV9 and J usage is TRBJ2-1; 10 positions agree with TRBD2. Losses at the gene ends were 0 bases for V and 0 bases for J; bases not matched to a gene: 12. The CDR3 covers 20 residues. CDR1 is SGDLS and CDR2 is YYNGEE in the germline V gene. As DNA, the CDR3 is TGTGCCAGCAGCGTAGTGCTGGGGACTAGCGACTATAGCTCCTACAATGAGCAGTTCTTC. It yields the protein CASSVVLGTSDYSSYNEQFF.

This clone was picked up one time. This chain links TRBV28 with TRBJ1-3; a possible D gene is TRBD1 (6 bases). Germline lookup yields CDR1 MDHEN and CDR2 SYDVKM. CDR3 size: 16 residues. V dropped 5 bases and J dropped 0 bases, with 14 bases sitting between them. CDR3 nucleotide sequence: TGTGCCAGCAGTACCGGACAGTCGAGCTCTGGAAACACCATATATTTT. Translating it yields CASSTGQSSSGNTIYF. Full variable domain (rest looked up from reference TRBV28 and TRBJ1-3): DVKVTQSSRYLVKRTGEKVFLECVQDMDHENMFWYRQDPGLGLRLIYFSYDVKMKEKGDIPEGYSVSREKKERFSLILESASTNQTSMYLCASSTGQSSSGNTIYFGEGSWLTVV.

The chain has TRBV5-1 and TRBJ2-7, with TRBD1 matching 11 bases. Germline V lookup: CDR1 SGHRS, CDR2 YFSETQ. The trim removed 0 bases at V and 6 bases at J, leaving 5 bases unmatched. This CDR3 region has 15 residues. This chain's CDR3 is CASSLDGQGAFEQYF. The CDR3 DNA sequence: TGCGCCAGCAGCTTGGACGGACAGGGGGCGTTCGAGCAGTACTTC.

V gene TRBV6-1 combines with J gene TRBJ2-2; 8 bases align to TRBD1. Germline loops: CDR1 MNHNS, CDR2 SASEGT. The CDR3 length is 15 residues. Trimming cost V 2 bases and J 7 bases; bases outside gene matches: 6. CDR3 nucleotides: TGTGCCAGCAGTGAACGGACAGGGATCAGCGGGGAGCTGTTTTTT. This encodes CASSERTGISGELFF.

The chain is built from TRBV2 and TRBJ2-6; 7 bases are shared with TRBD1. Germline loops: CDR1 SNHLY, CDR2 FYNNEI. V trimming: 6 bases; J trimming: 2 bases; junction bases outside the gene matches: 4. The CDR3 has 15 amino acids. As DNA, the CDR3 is TGTGCCAGCAGACCCGACAGGGCTGGGGCCAACGTCCTGACTTTC. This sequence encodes CASRPDRAGANVLTF. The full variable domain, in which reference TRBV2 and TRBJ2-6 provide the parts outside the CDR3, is EPEVTQTPSHQVTQMGQEVILRCVPISNHLYFYWYRQILGQKVEFLVSFYNNEISEKSEIFDDQFSVERPDGSNFTLKIRSTKLEDSAMYFCASRPDRAGANVLTFGAGSRLTVL.

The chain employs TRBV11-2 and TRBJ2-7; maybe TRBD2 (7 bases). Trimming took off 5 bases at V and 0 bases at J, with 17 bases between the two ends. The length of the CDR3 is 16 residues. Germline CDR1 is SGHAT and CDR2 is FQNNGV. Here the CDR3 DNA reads TGTGCCAGCAGCCTAGGGGCGGGGGCTAGCTCCTACGAGCAGTACTTC. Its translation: CASSLGAGASSYEQYF.

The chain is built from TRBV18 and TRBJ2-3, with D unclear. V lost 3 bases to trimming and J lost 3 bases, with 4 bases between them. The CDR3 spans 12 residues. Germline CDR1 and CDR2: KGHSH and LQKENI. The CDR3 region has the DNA TGTGCCAGCTCACCGCGAACAGATACGCAGTATTTT. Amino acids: CASSPRTDTQYF.

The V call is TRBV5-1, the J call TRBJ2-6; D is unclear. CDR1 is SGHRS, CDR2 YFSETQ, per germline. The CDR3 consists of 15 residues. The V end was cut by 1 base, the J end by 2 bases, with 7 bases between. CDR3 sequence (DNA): TGCGCCAGCAGCTTGCGGGTGGCTGGGGCCAACGTCCTGACTTTC. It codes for CASSLRVAGANVLTF.

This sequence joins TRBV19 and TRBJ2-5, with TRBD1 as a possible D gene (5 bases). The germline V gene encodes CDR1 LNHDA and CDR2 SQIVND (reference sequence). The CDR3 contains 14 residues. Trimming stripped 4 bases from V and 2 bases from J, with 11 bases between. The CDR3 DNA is TGTGCCAGTAGTAGCTCCCGACAGCAAGAGACCCAGTACTTC. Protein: CASSSSRQQETQYF.

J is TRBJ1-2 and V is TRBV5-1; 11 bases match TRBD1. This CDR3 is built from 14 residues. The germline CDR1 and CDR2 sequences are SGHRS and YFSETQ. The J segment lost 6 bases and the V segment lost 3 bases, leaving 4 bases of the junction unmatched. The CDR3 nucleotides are TGCGCCAGCAGCTGGGGACAGGGGGGGAATGGCTACACCTTC. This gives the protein CASSWGQGGNGYTF.

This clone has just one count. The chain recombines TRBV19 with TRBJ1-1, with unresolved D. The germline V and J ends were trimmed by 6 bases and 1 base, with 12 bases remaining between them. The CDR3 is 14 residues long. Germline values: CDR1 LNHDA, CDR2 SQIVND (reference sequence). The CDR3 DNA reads TGTGCCAGTAGCACGCAACAGAAGAACACTGAAGCTTTCTTT. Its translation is CASSTQQKNTEAFF.

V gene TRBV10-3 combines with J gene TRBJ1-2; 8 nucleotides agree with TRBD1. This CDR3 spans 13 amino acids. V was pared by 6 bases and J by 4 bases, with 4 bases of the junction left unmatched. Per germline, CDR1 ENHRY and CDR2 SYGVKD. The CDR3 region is CAIRGTGIYGYTF. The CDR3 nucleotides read TGTGCCATCAGGGGGACAGGTATCTATGGCTACACCTTC.

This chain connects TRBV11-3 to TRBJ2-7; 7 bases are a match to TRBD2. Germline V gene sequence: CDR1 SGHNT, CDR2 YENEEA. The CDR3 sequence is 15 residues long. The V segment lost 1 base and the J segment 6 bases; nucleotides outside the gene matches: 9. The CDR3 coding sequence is TGTGCCAGCAGCTTAGGGGGCAGCGGGACGCGCGAGCAGTACTTC. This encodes CASSLGGSGTREQYF.

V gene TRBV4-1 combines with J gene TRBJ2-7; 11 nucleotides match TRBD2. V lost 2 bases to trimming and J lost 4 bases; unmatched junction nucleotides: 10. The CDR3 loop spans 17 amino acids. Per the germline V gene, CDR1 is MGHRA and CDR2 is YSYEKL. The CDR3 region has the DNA TGCGCCAGCAGCCAACAGACCCCGGGACTAGCGGCTTACGAGCAGTACTTC. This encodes CASSQQTPGLAAYEQYF.

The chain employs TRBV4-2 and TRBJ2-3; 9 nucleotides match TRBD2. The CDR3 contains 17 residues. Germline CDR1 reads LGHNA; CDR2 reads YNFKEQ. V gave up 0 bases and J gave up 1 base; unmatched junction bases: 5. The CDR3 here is CASSQEGRGGGTDTQYF. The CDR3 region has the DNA TGTGCCAGCAGCCAAGAGGGTCGCGGGGGGGGCACAGATACGCAGTATTTT.

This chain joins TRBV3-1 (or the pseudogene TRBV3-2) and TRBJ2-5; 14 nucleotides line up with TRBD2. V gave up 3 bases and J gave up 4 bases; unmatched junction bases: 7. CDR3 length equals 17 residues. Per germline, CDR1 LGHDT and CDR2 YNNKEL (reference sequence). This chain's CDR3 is CASSQEGLAGVVETQYF. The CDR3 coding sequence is TGTGCCAGCAGCCAGGAGGGACTAGCGGGGGTAGTAGAGACCCAGTACTTC.

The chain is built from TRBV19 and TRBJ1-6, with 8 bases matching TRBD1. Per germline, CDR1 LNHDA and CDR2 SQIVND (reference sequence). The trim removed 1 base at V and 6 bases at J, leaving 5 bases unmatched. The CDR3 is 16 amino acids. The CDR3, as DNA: TGTGCCAGTAGTATAGCTGGGGACAGGCGTAATTCACCCCTCCACTTT. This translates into CASSIAGDRRNSPLHF.

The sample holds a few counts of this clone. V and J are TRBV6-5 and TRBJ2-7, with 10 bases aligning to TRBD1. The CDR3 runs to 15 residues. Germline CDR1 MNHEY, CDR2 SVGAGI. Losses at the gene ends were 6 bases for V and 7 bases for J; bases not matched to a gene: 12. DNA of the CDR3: TGTGCCAGCAGGGCTCCGGGACAGGGGATGCGGGAGCAGTACTTC. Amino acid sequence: CASRAPGQGMREQYF.

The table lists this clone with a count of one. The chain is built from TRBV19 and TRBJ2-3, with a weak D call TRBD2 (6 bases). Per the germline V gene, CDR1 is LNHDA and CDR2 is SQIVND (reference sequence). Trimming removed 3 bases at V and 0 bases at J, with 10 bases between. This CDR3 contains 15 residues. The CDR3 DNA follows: TGTGCCAGTAGTATGAGGACTATGAGCACAGATACGCAGTATTTT. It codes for CASSMRTMSTDTQYF.

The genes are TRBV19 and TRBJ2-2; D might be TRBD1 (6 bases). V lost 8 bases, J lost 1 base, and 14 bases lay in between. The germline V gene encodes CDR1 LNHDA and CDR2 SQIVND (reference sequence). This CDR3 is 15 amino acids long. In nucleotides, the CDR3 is TGTGCCAGTCGAAATTTCAGGGGGAACACCGGGGAGCTGTTTTTT. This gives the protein CASRNFRGNTGELFF.

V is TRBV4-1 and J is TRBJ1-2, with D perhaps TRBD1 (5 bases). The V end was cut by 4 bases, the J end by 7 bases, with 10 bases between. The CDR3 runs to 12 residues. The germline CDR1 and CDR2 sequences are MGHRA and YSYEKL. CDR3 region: CASSLMGGGYTF. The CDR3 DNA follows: TGCGCCAGCAGCCTGATGGGGGGTGGCTACACCTTC.

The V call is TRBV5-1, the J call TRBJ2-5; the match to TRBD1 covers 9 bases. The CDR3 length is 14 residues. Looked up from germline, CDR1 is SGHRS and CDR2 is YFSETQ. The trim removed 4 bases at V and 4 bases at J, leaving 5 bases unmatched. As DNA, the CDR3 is TGCGCCAGCAGCGCCGGGACAGGGCGAGAGACCCAGTACTTC. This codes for CASSAGTGRETQYF.

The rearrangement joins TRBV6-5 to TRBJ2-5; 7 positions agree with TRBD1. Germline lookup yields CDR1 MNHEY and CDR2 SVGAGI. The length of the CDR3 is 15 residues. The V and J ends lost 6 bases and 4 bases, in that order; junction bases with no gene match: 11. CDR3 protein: CASSDRDQEGETQYF. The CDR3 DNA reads TGTGCCAGCAGCGACAGGGATCAAGAAGGAGAGACCCAGTACTTC.

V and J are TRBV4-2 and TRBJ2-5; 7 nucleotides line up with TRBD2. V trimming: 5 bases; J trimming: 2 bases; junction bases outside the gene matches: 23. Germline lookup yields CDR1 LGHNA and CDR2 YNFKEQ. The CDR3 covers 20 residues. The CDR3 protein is CASSYRGGLAEGSPQETQYF. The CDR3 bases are TGTGCCAGCAGCTATCGAGGCGGGCTAGCGGAGGGCTCACCTCAAGAGACCCAGTACTTC.

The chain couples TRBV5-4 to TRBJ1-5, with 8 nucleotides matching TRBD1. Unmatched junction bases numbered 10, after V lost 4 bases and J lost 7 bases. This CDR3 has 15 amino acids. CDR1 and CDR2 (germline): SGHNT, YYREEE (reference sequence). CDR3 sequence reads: CASSPGQGVGQPQHF. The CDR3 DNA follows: TGTGCCAGCAGCCCCGGACAGGGCGTAGGACAGCCCCAGCATTTT.